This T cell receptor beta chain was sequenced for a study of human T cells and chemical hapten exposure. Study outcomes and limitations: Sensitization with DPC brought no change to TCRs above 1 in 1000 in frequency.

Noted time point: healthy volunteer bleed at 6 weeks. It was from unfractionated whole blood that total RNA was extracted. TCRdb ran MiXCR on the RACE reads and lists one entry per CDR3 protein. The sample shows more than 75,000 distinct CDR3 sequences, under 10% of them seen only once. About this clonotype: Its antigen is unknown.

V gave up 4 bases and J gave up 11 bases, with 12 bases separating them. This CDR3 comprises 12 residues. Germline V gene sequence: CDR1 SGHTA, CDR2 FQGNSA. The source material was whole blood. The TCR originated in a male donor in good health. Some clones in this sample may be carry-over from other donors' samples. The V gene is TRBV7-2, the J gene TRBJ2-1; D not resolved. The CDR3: CASSSARDKQFF. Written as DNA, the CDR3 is TGTGCCAGCAGCTCCGCAAGGGATAAGCAGTTCTTC.